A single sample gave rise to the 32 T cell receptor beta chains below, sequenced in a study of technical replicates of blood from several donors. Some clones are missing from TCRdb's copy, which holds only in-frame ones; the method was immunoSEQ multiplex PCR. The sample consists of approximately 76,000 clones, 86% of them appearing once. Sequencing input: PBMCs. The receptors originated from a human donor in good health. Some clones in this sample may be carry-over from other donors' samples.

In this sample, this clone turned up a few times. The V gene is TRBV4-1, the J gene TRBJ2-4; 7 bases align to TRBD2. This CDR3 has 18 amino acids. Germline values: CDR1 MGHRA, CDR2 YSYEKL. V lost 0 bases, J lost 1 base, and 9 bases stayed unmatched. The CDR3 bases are TGCGCCAGCAGCCAAGAATATGCGGGGGTTGGGGCCAAAAACATTCAGTACTTC. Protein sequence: CASSQEYAGVGAKNIQYF.

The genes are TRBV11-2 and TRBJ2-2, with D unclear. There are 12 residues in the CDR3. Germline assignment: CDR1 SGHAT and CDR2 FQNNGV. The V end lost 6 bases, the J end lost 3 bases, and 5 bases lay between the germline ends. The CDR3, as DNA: TGTGCCAGCAGTGAGCACACCGGGGAGCTGTTTTTT. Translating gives CASSEHTGELFF.

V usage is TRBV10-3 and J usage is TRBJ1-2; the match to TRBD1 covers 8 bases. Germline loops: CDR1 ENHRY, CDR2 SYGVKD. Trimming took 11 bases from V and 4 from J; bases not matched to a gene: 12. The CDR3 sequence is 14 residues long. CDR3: CASGRGPSPYGYTF. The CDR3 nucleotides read TGTGCCTCCGGCAGGGGGCCCTCCCCCTATGGCTACACCTTC.

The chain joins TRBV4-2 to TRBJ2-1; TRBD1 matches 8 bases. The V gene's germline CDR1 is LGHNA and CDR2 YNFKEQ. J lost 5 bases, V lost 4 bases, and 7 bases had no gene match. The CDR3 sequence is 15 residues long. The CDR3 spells CASSPRQGRNNEQFF. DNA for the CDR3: TGTGCCAGCAGCCCCCGACAGGGGCGCAACAATGAGCAGTTCTTC.

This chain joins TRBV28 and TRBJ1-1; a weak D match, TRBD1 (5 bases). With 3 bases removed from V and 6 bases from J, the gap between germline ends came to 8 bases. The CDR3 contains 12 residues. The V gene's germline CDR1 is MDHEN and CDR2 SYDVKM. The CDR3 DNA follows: TGTGCCAGCAGTTTTTGGGGGGCTGAAGCTTTCTTT. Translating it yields CASSFWGAEAFF. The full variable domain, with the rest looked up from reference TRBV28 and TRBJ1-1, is DVKVTQSSRYLVKRTGEKVFLECVQDMDHENMFWYRQDPGLGLRLIYFSYDVKMKEKGDIPEGYSVSREKKERFSLILESASTNQTSMYLCASSFWGAEAFFGQGTRLTVV.

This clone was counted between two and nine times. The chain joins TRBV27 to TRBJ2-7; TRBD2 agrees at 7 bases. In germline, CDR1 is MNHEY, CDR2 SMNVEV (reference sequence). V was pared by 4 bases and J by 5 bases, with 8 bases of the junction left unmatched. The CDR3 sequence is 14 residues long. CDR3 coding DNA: TGTGCCAGCAGTTCCCGGACTAGTAACGACGAGCAGTACTTC. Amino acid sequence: CASSSRTSNDEQYF.

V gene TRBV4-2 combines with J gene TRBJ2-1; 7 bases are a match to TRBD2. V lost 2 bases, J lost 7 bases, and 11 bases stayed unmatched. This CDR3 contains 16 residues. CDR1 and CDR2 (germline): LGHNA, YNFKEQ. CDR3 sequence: CASSQYPMGGGNEQFF. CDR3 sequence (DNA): TGTGCCAGCAGCCAATACCCGATGGGGGGGGGAAATGAGCAGTTCTTC.

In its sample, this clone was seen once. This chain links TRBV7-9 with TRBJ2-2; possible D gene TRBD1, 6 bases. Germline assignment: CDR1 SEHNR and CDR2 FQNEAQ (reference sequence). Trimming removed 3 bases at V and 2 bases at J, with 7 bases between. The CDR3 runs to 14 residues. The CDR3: CASSFGTNTGELFF. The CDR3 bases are TGTGCCAGCAGCTTCGGGACAAACACCGGGGAGCTGTTTTTT.

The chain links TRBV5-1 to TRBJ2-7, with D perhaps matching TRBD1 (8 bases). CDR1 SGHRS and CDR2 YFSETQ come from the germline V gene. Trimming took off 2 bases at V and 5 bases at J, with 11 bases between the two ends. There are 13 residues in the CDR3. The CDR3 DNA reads TGCGCCAGCAGCTTCACAGGGGGGGACGAGCAGTACTTC. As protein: CASSFTGGDEQYF.

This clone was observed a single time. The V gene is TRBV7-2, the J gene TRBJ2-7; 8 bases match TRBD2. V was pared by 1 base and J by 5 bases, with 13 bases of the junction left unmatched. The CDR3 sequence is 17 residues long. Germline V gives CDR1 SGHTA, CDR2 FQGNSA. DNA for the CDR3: TGTGCCAGCAGCTTAGGGACTAGCCTATATGTGGCTCACGAGCAGTACTTC. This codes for CASSLGTSLYVAHEQYF.

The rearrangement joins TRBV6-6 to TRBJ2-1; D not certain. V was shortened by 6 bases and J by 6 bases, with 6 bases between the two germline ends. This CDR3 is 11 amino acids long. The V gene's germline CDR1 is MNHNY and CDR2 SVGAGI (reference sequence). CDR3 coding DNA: TGTGCCAGCAGCCACAGCAATGAGCAGTTCTTC. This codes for CASSHSNEQFF.

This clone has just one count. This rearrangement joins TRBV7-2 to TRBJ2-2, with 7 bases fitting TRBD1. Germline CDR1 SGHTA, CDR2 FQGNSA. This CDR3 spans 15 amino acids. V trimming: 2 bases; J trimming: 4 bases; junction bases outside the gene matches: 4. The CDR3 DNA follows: TGTGCCAGCAGCTTAACCCGGGACAGCACCGGGGAGCTGTTTTTT. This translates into CASSLTRDSTGELFF. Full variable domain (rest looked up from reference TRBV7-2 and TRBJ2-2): GAGVSQSPSNKVTEKGKDVELRCDPISGHTALYWYRQSLGQGLEFLIYFQGNSAPDKSGLPSDRFSAERTGGSVSTLTIQRTQQEDSAVYLCASSLTRDSTGELFFGEGSRLTVL.

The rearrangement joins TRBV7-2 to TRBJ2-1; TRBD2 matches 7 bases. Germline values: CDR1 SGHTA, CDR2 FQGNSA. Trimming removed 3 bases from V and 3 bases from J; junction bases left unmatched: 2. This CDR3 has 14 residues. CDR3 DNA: TGTGCCAGCAGCTTCCGGGACTACTACAATGAGCAGTTCTTC. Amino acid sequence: CASSFRDYYNEQFF.

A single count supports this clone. The CDR3 reads CASSEGAGNTIYF. CDR3 nucleotides: TGTGCCAGCAGCGAGGGGGCTGGAAACACCATATATTTT. This chain uses TRBV9 with TRBJ1-3; D perhaps matches TRBD1 (6 bases). The germline V gene encodes CDR1 SGDLS and CDR2 YYNGEE. V shed 3 bases and J shed 2 bases, with 6 bases lying between them. The CDR3 sequence is 13 residues long.

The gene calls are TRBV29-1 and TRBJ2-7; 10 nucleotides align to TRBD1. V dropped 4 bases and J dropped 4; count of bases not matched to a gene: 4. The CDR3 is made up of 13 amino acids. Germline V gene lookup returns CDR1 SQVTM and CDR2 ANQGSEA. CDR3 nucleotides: TGCAGCGTTGTAGACAGGGGGCAGTACGAGCAGTACTTC. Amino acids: CSVVDRGQYEQYF.

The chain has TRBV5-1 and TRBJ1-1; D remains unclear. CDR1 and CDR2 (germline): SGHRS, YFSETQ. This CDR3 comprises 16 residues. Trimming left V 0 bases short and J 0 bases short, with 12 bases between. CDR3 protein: CASSLGAGQMNTEAFF. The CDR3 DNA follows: TGCGCCAGCAGCTTGGGGGCTGGGCAGATGAACACTGAAGCTTTCTTT.

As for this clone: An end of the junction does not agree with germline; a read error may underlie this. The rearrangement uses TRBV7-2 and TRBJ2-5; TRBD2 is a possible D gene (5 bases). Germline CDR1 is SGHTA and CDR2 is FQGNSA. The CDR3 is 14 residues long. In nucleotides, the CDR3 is TGTGCCAGCAGCTTAAACGGTCAGGAGGAGACTCAGTACTTC. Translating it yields CASSLNGQEETQYF.

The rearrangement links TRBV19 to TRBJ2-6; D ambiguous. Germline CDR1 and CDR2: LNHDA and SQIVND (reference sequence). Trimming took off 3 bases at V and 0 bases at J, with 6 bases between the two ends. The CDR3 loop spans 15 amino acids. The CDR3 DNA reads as TGTGCCAGTAGTATGCGGATCTCTGGGGCCAACGTCCTGACTTTC. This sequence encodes CASSMRISGANVLTF.

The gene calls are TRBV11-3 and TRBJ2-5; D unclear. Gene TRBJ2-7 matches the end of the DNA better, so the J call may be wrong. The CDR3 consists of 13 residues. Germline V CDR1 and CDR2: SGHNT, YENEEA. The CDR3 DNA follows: TGTGCCAGCAGCTTTGGAGAATTCTACGAGCAGTACTTC. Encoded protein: CASSFGEFYEQYF.

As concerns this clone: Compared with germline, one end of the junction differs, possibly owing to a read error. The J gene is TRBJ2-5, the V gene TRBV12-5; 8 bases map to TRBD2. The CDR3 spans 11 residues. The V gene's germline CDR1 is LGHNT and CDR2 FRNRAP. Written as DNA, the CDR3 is TGTGCTAGTGGTCGGGAGGGGGATAGTGACTTC. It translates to CASGREGDSDF.

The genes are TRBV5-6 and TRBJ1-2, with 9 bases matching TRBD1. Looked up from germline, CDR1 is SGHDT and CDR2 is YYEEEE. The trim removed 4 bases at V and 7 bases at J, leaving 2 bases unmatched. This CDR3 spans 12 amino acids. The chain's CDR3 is CASSIQGAGYTF. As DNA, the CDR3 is TGTGCCAGCAGCATACAGGGGGCTGGCTACACCTTC.

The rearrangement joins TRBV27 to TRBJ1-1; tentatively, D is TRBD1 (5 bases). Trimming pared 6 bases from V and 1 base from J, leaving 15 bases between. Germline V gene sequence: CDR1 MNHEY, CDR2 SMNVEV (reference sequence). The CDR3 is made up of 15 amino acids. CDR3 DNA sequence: TGTGCCAGCAGATCAATTCGACAGACGAACACTGAAGCTTTCTTT. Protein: CASRSIRQTNTEAFF.

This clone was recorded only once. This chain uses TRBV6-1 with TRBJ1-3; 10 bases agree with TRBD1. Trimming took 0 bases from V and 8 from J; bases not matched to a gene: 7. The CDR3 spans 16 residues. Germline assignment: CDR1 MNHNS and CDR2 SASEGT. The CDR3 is CASSEARGQGYDTIYF. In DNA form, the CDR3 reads TGTGCCAGCAGTGAAGCGAGGGGACAGGGGTACGACACCATATATTTT.

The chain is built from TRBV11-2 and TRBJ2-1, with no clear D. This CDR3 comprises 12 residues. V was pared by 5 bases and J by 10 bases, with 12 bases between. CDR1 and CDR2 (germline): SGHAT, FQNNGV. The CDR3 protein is CASSVPGPEQFF. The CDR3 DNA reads TGTGCCAGCAGCGTACCGGGTCCCGAGCAGTTCTTC.

CDR3 nucleotides: TGTGCCAGTAGTACCGGAGCAGGTCGGGGGATTAATGAAAAACTGTTTTTT. Translated: CASSTGAGRGINEKLFF. This chain uses TRBV19 with TRBJ1-4; maybe TRBD1 (5 bases). CDR1 and CDR2 from the germline V gene are LNHDA and SQIVND (reference sequence). V was shortened by 4 bases and J by 4 bases, with 19 bases between the two germline ends. The CDR3 has 17 amino acids.

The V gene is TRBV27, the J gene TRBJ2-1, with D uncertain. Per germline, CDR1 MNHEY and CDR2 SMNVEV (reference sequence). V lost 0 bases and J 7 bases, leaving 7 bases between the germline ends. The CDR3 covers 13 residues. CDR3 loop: CASSLSGFNEQFF. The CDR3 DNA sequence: TGTGCCAGCAGTTTATCGGGCTTTAATGAGCAGTTCTTC.

In nucleotides, the CDR3 is TGTGCCAGCAGCTCCATTAGCGGGGAGCAGTTCTTC. Translated: CASSSISGEQFF. The V gene is TRBV11-3, the J gene TRBJ2-1; 7 nucleotides agree with TRBD2. J gave up 10 bases and V 4 bases, and 4 bases lay outside the gene matches. Looked up from germline, CDR1 is SGHNT and CDR2 is YENEEA. The CDR3 runs 12 residues.

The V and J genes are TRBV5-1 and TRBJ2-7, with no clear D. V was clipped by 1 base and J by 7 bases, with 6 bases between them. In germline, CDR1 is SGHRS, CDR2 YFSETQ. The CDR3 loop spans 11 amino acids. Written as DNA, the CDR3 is TGCGCCAGCAGCTTGACGAGGGAGCAGTACTTC. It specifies CASSLTREQYF.

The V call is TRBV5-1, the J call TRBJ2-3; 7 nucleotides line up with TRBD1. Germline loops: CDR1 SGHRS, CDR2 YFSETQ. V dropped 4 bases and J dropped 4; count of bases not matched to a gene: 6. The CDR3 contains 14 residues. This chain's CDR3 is CASSLGQASDTQYF. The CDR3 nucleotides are TGCGCCAGCAGCCTCGGACAGGCCTCAGATACGCAGTATTTT. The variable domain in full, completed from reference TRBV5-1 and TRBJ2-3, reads KAGVTQTPRYLIKTRGQQVTLSCSPISGHRSVSWYQQTPGQGLQFLFEYFSETQRNKGNFPGRFSGRQFSNSRSEMNVSTLELGDSALYLCASSLGQASDTQYFGPGTRLTVL.

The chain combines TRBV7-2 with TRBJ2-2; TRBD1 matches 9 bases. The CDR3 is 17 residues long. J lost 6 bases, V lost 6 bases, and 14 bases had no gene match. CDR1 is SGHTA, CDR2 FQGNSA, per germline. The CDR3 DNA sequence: TGTGCCAGCAGAGGACCGGGACAGGGTTTTCTTCCCGGGGAGCTGTTTTTT. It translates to CASRGPGQGFLPGELFF.

CDR3 nucleotides: TGTGCCATCAGTGAGTCTGAGGATAACTATGGCTACACCTTC. It yields the protein CAISESEDNYGYTF. V usage is TRBV10-3 and J usage is TRBJ1-2; D not certain. V lost 0 bases to trimming and J lost 1 base, with 6 bases between them. Per germline, CDR1 ENHRY and CDR2 SYGVKD. This CDR3 has 14 amino acids.

CDR3 sequence reads: CATEWGRTGVNEQFF. The CDR3 bases are TGTGCCACCGAATGGGGGCGGACAGGGGTTAATGAGCAGTTCTTC. The chain combines TRBV15 with TRBJ2-1; TRBD1 matches 9 bases. The CDR3 is 15 amino acids. The V and J ends lost 8 bases and 7 bases, in that order; junction bases with no gene match: 12. The germline gives CDR1 LNHNV, CDR2 YYDKDF (reference sequence).